A single sample gave rise to the 31 T cell receptor beta chains below, sequenced in a study of CD8 T cells in Susac syndrome. Random hexamers primed reverse transcription of about 0.45 to 1 ug RNA. TCRdb reprocessed the immunoSEQ multiplex PCR reads with MiXCR, giving one entry per CDR3 protein. Found here are tens of thousands of distinct CDR3 sequences, under 96% of them singletons; the top ten hold approximately 0.1%. Sequencing input: CD4+ T cells from PBMCs. These receptors all come from a human donor with multiple sclerosis.

This clonotype showed up just a few times. J is TRBJ2-1 and V is TRBV11-2; tentatively, D is TRBD1 (6 bases). The germline V gene encodes CDR1 SGHAT and CDR2 FQNNGV. Trimming removed 5 bases from V and 8 bases from J, with 28 bases in between. The CDR3 runs to 18 residues. Here the CDR3 DNA reads TGTGCCAGCAGCCAGCTGTGGGACATCGCCAAACAATGGGATGAGCAGTTCTTC. Amino acid sequence: CASSQLWDIAKQWDEQFF.

The genes are TRBV2 and TRBJ1-3; D uncertain. This CDR3 comprises 13 residues. From germline, CDR1 is SNHLY and CDR2 FYNNEI. Trimming removed 8 bases from V and 0 bases from J, with 8 bases in between. Here the CDR3 DNA reads TGTGCCAGCGGATCTAGCTCTGGAAACACCATATATTTT. It yields the protein CASGSSSGNTIYF.

CDR3 in amino acids: CASSLMGGTDTQYF. The DNA of the CDR3 is TGTGCCAGCAGCCTAATGGGGGGCACAGATACGCAGTATTTT. The rearrangement links TRBV25-1 to TRBJ2-3; D is tentatively TRBD1 or TRBD2 (5 bases each). V lost 6 bases and J 1 base, leaving 11 bases between the germline ends. This CDR3 spans 14 amino acids. CDR1 is MGHDK and CDR2 is SYGVNS in the germline V gene.

This clonotype was observed once. The chain recombines TRBV13 with TRBJ2-1; 7 nucleotides agree with TRBD1. Germline CDR1 PRHDT, CDR2 FYEKMQ (reference sequence). V shed 4 bases and J 4 bases; nucleotides not matched to a gene: 7. This CDR3 comprises 15 residues. This CDR3 is CASSSKTGLYNEQFF. CDR3 DNA: TGTGCCAGCAGCTCAAAGACAGGGTTGTACAATGAGCAGTTCTTC.

The J gene is TRBJ2-3, the V gene TRBV2; D gene uncertain. Germline V gene data show CDR1 as SNHLY and CDR2 as FYNNEI. The germline V and J ends were trimmed by 1 base and 1 base, with 6 bases remaining between them. The CDR3 length is 14 residues. The DNA of the CDR3 is TGTGCCAGCAGTGAAGTTCTGGGCACAGATACGCAGTATTTT. Its translation: CASSEVLGTDTQYF.

The chain couples TRBV2 to TRBJ2-3; 7 bases are shared with TRBD2. Germline assignment: CDR1 SNHLY and CDR2 FYNNEI. V lost 4 bases to trimming and J lost 1 base; unmatched junction nucleotides: 2. The CDR3 is 14 amino acids. The CDR3 loop is CASSGLAGTDTQYF. The DNA for the CDR3 is TGTGCCAGCAGTGGCCTAGCGGGCACAGATACGCAGTATTTT.

A single count supports this clonotype. The chain links TRBV12-3 or TRBV12-4 to TRBJ1-2; D perhaps matches TRBD1 (5 bases). Trimming took off 3 bases at V and 0 bases at J, with 8 bases between the two ends. This CDR3 is built from 14 residues. The CDR3 region has the DNA TGTGCCAGCAGTTTTAGGGGAGCTAACTATGGCTACACCTTC. It specifies CASSFRGANYGYTF.

V is TRBV11-3 and J is TRBJ1-2; D is unresolved. The germline V gene has CDR1 SGHNT and CDR2 YENEEA. V lost 6 bases to trimming and J lost 8 bases, with 13 bases between them. This CDR3 has 12 residues. The CDR3 region is CASSPEGRGYTF. The DNA for the CDR3 is TGTGCCAGCAGTCCTGAGGGTCGCGGCTACACCTTC.

The chain is built from TRBV4-1 and TRBJ1-1; no clear D gene. The CDR3 covers 13 residues. V lost 4 bases and J 2 bases, leaving 8 bases between the germline ends. Germline V gives CDR1 MGHRA, CDR2 YSYEKL. CDR3 nucleotide sequence: TGCGCCAGCAGCCGCATGGGAAACACTGAAGCTTTCTTT. It translates to CASSRMGNTEAFF.

The CDR3 region is CASSLQTYNSPLHF. CDR3 sequence (DNA): TGTGCCAGTAGTTTACAAACCTATAATTCACCCCTCCACTTT. V gene TRBV19 combines with J gene TRBJ1-6, with D uncertain. Per the germline V gene, CDR1 is LNHDA and CDR2 is SQIVND (reference sequence). V was trimmed by 5 bases and J by 2 bases, leaving 7 bases between them. The CDR3 contains 14 residues. The full variable domain, in which reference TRBV19 and TRBJ1-6 provide the parts outside the CDR3, is DGGITQSPKYLFRKEGQNVTLSCEQNLNHDAMYWYRQDPGQGLRLIYYSQIVNDFQKGDIAEGYSVSREKKESFPLTVTSAQKNPTAFYLCASSLQTYNSPLHFGNGTRLTVT.

The chain uses TRBV2 and TRBJ2-3; TRBD2 aligns across 7 bases. Germline values: CDR1 SNHLY, CDR2 FYNNEI. V trimming: 11 bases; J trimming: 2 bases; junction bases outside the gene matches: 10. The CDR3 extends over 14 amino acids. Here the CDR3 reads CALRTGGPTDTQYF. The CDR3 coding sequence is TGTGCCCTTCGGACGGGGGGACCCACAGATACGCAGTATTTT.

The chain has TRBV15 and TRBJ2-3; 11 nucleotides line up with TRBD2. CDR1 is LNHNV, CDR2 YYDKDF, per germline (reference sequence). The CDR3 loop spans 14 amino acids. V shed 1 base and J 6 bases; nucleotides not matched to a gene: 0. CDR3 sequence (DNA): TGTGCCACCAGCAGAGGACTAGCGGGGGATACGCAGTATTTT. It encodes CATSRGLAGDTQYF.

The chain couples TRBV10-3 to TRBJ2-7; D ambiguous. The CDR3 has 13 amino acids. Trimming left V 2 bases short and J 3 bases short, with 8 bases between. Germline V CDR1 and CDR2: ENHRY, SYGVKD. The CDR3: CAISEGISYEQYF. In DNA form, the CDR3 reads TGTGCCATCAGTGAGGGGATAAGCTACGAGCAGTACTTC.

The V and J genes are TRBV29-1 and TRBJ2-3, with 8 bases identical to TRBD2. Trimming took 7 bases from V and 5 from J; bases not matched to a gene: 11. The V gene's germline CDR1 is SQVTM and CDR2 ANQGSEA. There are 14 residues in the CDR3. Here the CDR3 reads CSAGVAGWVDTQYF. As DNA, the CDR3 is TGCAGCGCTGGAGTAGCGGGGTGGGTAGATACGCAGTATTTT.

The J gene is TRBJ2-5, the V gene TRBV12-3 or TRBV12-4; a possible D gene is TRBD1 (6 bases). The CDR3 covers 15 residues. Trimming stripped 5 bases from V and 2 bases from J, with 15 bases between. The chain's CDR3 is CASSRRLQGQETQYF. The CDR3 DNA follows: TGTGCCAGCAGTAGAAGATTACAGGGACAAGAGACCCAGTACTTC.

The chain is built from TRBV29-1 and TRBJ2-1; 7 bases agree with TRBD1. V lost 7 bases, J lost 7 bases, and 10 bases stayed unmatched. The CDR3 totals 13 residues. The germline V gene encodes CDR1 SQVTM and CDR2 ANQGSEA. This CDR3 reads CSARRTGGNEQFF. As DNA, the CDR3 is TGCAGCGCCAGAAGGACAGGAGGAAATGAGCAGTTCTTC.

V and J are TRBV7-9 and TRBJ1-1, with TRBD1 as a possible D gene (5 bases). Trimming removed 5 bases from V and 2 bases from J, with 12 bases in between. This CDR3 contains 14 residues. Germline V CDR1 and CDR2: SEHNR, FQNEAQ (reference sequence). CDR3 amino acids: CASSRGTENTEAFF. CDR3 bases: TGTGCCAGCAGCCGCGGGACGGAAAACACTGAAGCTTTCTTT.

The chain couples TRBV5-1 to TRBJ2-1; the D call may be TRBD1 or TRBD2 (5 bases each). CDR1 and CDR2 (germline): SGHRS, YFSETQ. The CDR3 sequence is 14 residues long. V dropped 5 bases and J dropped 2 bases, with 11 bases sitting between them. The DNA of the CDR3 is TGCGCCAGCAGTGGGGACCCCGCCTACAATGAGCAGTTCTTC. Amino acids: CASSGDPAYNEQFF.

The V and J genes are TRBV27 and TRBJ2-3; the D gene is possibly TRBD1 (6 bases). The CDR3 totals 14 residues. Trimming took 6 bases from V and 7 from J, leaving 17 bases between them. The V gene's germline CDR1 is MNHEY and CDR2 SMNVEV (reference sequence). The CDR3 spells CASSKETGYYTQYF. DNA for the CDR3: TGTGCCAGCAGCAAAGAGACAGGTTATTATACGCAGTATTTT.

J is TRBJ2-3 and V is TRBV6-6; no reliable D call. Trimming pared 3 bases from V and 2 bases from J, leaving 6 bases between. The CDR3 is 13 amino acids. Looked up from germline, CDR1 is MNHNY and CDR2 is SVGAGI (reference sequence). CDR3 sequence: CASSYSNTDTQYF. CDR3 bases: TGTGCCAGCAGTTATTCAAACACAGATACGCAGTATTTT.

The V and J genes are TRBV12-3 or TRBV12-4 and TRBJ2-5; no clear D gene. The CDR3 has 12 residues. Trimming removed 5 bases from V and 9 bases from J, with 13 bases in between. The CDR3, as DNA: TGTGCCAGCAGTCCCCCCCTAAGGGCCCAGTACTTC. It encodes CASSPPLRAQYF.

The chain employs TRBV3-1 and TRBJ2-5; 7 bases line up with TRBD2. J was trimmed by 5 bases and V by 0 bases; bases with no gene match: 6. CDR3 length: 15 residues. CDR1 LGHDT and CDR2 YNNKEL come from the germline V gene (reference sequence). The CDR3 sequence is CASSQDPVRGETQYF. The DNA of the CDR3 is TGTGCCAGCAGCCAAGACCCCGTGCGGGGGGAGACCCAGTACTTC.

Concerning this clonotype: One end of the junction is discordant with germline, which a read error may explain. The gene calls are TRBV20-1 and TRBJ2-5; D gene uncertain. Per germline, CDR1 DFQATT and CDR2 SNEGSKA (reference sequence). CDR3 length: 13 residues. CDR3 DNA: TGCAGTGCTAGAACGGACCCACCAGAGATCCAGTACTTC. This translates into CSARTDPPEIQYF.

The chain uses TRBV2 and TRBJ2-5, with TRBD1 matching 8 bases. CDR1 and CDR2 (germline): SNHLY, FYNNEI. This CDR3 comprises 15 residues. The ends lost 7 bases at V and 5 bases at J; junction bases unmatched: 12. CDR3: CASTAGQGAWETQYF. CDR3 sequence (DNA): TGTGCCAGCACCGCCGGGCAGGGGGCATGGGAGACCCAGTACTTC. The variable domain in full, with the rest retrieved from reference TRBV2 and TRBJ2-5, is EPEVTQTPSHQVTQMGQEVILRCVPISNHLYFYWYRQILGQKVEFLVSFYNNEISEKSEIFDDQFSVERPDGSNFTLKIRSTKLEDSAMYFCASTAGQGAWETQYFGPGTRLLVL.

The rearrangement links TRBV7-2 to TRBJ2-1, with TRBD1 matching over 9 bases. CDR1 is SGHTA, CDR2 FQGNSA, per germline. V shed 5 bases, J shed 3 bases, and the junction held 5 bases outside the gene matches. The CDR3 has 15 residues. CDR3 sequence: CASSPDRGLYNEQFF. The CDR3 region has the DNA TGTGCCAGCAGCCCGGACAGGGGACTCTACAATGAGCAGTTCTTC. Full variable domain (rest looked up from reference TRBV7-2 and TRBJ2-1): GAGVSQSPSNKVTEKGKDVELRCDPISGHTALYWYRQSLGQGLEFLIYFQGNSAPDKSGLPSDRFSAERTGGSVSTLTIQRTQQEDSAVYLCASSPDRGLYNEQFFGPGTRLTVL.

The chain joins TRBV20-1 to TRBJ2-3, with 9 positions matching TRBD2. The CDR3 loop spans 16 amino acids. With V trimmed by 5 bases and J by 3 bases, 12 bases remained unmatched. The germline gives CDR1 DFQATT, CDR2 SNEGSKA (reference sequence). This chain's CDR3 is CSAQPRGGARTDTQYF. In nucleotides, the CDR3 is TGCAGTGCTCAGCCGCGGGGGGGGGCACGGACAGATACGCAGTATTTT.

This rearrangement joins TRBV20-1 to TRBJ2-5; D is unclear. This CDR3 is built from 13 residues. V lost 1 base to trimming and J lost 1 base, with 7 bases between them. Germline CDR1 reads DFQATT; CDR2 reads SNEGSKA (reference sequence). CDR3 amino acids: CSARVGTQETQYF. The CDR3 DNA sequence: TGCAGTGCTAGAGTTGGCACCCAAGAGACCCAGTACTTC.

The chain carries TRBV20-1 and TRBJ2-7, with 7 bases fitting TRBD1. Germline-derived CDR1 and CDR2 are DFQATT and SNEGSKA (reference sequence). The CDR3 loop spans 12 amino acids. J gave up 4 bases and V 3 bases, and 3 bases lay outside the gene matches. CDR3 coding DNA: TGCAGTGCTAGCGGCAGGGGGTACGAGCAGTACTTC. Protein product: CSASGRGYEQYF.

The rearrangement joins TRBV12-3 or TRBV12-4 to TRBJ2-5, with 13 bases aligning to TRBD2. The V gene end was trimmed by 6 bases and the J gene end by 7 bases; junction bases not matched to a gene: 5. This CDR3 is built from 14 residues. CDR3 loop: CASRSGTSGATQYF. In DNA form, the CDR3 reads TGTGCCAGCAGGTCCGGGACTAGCGGGGCGACCCAGTACTTC.

The J gene is TRBJ2-1, the V gene TRBV6-1; D is perhaps TRBD2 (5 bases). Trimming took 6 bases from V and 4 from J, leaving 16 bases between them. The CDR3 totals 15 residues. Germline V gene data show CDR1 as MNHNS and CDR2 as SASEGT. CDR3 DNA sequence: TGTGCCAGCAGGACCGGGGTGAGGGCTTACAATGAGCAGTTCTTC. Encoded protein: CASRTGVRAYNEQFF.

This chain uses TRBV11-2 with TRBJ1-3; D remains ambiguous. CDR1 SGHAT and CDR2 FQNNGV come from the germline V gene. The CDR3 runs 15 residues. Trimming shortened V by 0 bases and J by 0 bases, and 6 bases separated the two germline ends. This CDR3 reads CASSLEASSGNTIYF. Written as DNA, the CDR3 is TGTGCCAGCAGCTTAGAGGCTAGCTCTGGAAACACCATATATTTT.